This is a list of T cell receptor beta chains from one sample in a study of T cells after yellow fever vaccination. TCRdb independently ran MiXCR on the 5' RACE reads; one entry per CDR3 protein. The sample holds approximately 170,000 distinct CDR3 sequences, approximately 10% seen once. Sequencing used CD8+ T cells sorted from PBMCs, obtained 15 days after the yellow fever booster vaccination. Receptors originate from a man between 18 and 35 years old who received the YFV17D yellow fever vaccine. Both conserved end residues are part of each CDR3. Each record gives: J gene, D gene, clone size, V gene, CDR3 protein, CDR3 DNA. A D gene is named only where the DNA matches it firmly. A row's size may be missing; if present it is once, few, many or a size class.

TRBJ2-7 - few TRBV6-2/TRBV6-3 CASSYGTSYEQYF TGTGCCAGCAGTTACGGCACCTCCTACGAGCAGTACTTC
TRBJ1-1 TRBD1 few TRBV5-1 CASSYRGSREITEAFF TGCGCCAGCAGCTACAGGGGTAGTAGGGAGATCACTGAAGCTTTCTTT
TRBJ2-1 - few TRBV6-5 CAFSYGLFQNEQFF TGTGCATTCAGTTACGGACTGTTTCAGAATGAGCAGTTCTTC
TRBJ2-3 - many TRBV4-1 CASSQTGTDTQYF TGCGCCAGCAGCCAAACGGGCACAGATACGCAGTATTTT
TRBJ1-2 - many TRBV27 CASSSQGNHGYTF TGTGCCAGCAGTTCGCAGGGAAATCATGGCTACACCTTC
TRBJ2-3 - many TRBV4-3 CASSRGPNQPDTQYF TGCGCCAGCAGCCGAGGCCCTAATCAGCCAGATACGCAGTATTTT
TRBJ1-1 - - TRBV10-3 CAILPQGSTEAFF TGTGCCATCCTCCCACAGGGTAGCACTGAAGCTTTCTTT
TRBJ1-5 TRBD1 few TRBV12-3/TRBV12-4 CASRMGTGEDQPQHF TGTGCCAGCAGGATGGGGACAGGGGAAGATCAGCCCCAGCATTTT
TRBJ2-3 - - TRBV9 CASSPRLARGPPVGQYF TGTGCCAGCAGCCCCCGCCTCGCGCGGGGGCCCCCGGTTGGGCAGTATTTT
TRBJ2-7 - few TRBV6-2/TRBV6-3 CASSVRAFYEQYF TGTGCCAGCAGCGTGCGGGCATTCTACGAGCAGTACTTC
TRBJ2-5 TRBD1 - TRBV2 CASRGTGAKETQYF TGTGCCAGCAGAGGGACAGGAGCTAAAGAGACCCAGTACTTC
TRBJ1-2 - - TRBV5-6 CASSGTNRHGYTF TGTGCCAGCAGCGGGACTAACAGGCATGGCTACACCTTC
TRBJ2-3 - - TRBV11-2 CASSGGGLPSTDTQYF TGTGCCAGCAGCGGGGGGGGGCTACCTAGCACAGATACGCAGTATTTT
TRBJ2-3 - few TRBV5-6 CASSSGLDASTDTQYF TGTGCCAGCAGCTCTGGCCTAGACGCTAGCACAGATACGCAGTATTTT
TRBJ1-1 - few TRBV4-1 CASSQAGLSNTEAFF TGCGCCAGCAGCCAAGCGGGGCTCTCGAACACTGAAGCTTTCTTT
TRBJ2-1 - few TRBV12-3/TRBV12-4 CASSPSRGEQFF TGTGCCAGCAGTCCTAGCCGGGGGGAGCAGTTCTTC
TRBJ1-1 - few TRBV10-1 CASSESWGEAFF TGCGCCAGCAGTGAGTCTTGGGGCGAAGCTTTCTTT
TRBJ2-1 - few TRBV15 CATSSRIYNEQFF TGTGCCACCAGCAGCAGGATTTACAATGAGCAGTTCTTC
TRBJ2-7 TRBD1 - TRBV20-1 CSASGARDSYSYEQYF TGCAGTGCTAGCGGCGCGAGGGACAGCTACTCCTACGAGCAGTACTTC
TRBJ2-5 TRBD2 - TRBV6-2/TRBV6-3 CASRGLAGVETQYF TGTGCCAGCAGGGGACTAGCGGGGGTCGAAACCCAGTACTTC
TRBJ2-2 TRBD1 - TRBV6-5 CASSYSTGGDTGELFF TGTGCCAGCAGTTACTCGACAGGGGGCGACACCGGGGAGCTGTTTTTT
TRBJ1-4 - many TRBV18 CASSRRRENEKLFF TGTGCCAGCTCACGGCGGAGAGAAAATGAAAAACTGTTTTTT
TRBJ2-6 TRBD1 - TRBV7-2 CASSLVGQAPVSGANVLTF TGTGCCAGCAGCTTAGTCGGACAGGCTCCCGTCTCTGGGGCCAACGTCCTGACTTTC
TRBJ1-1 - few TRBV9 CASSVKGGSIAEAFF TGTGCCAGCAGCGTCAAGGGCGGTTCAATCGCTGAAGCTTTCTTT
TRBJ2-5 - - TRBV20-1 CSARVAKSSQETQYF TGCAGTGCTAGGGTAGCTAAATCGTCCCAAGAGACCCAGTACTTC